This T cell receptor beta chain was retrieved from a study of T cells in Graves' hyperthyroidism and ophthalmopathy. CDR3 length equals 16 residues. From germline, CDR1 is SGHDT and CDR2 YYEEEE. V lost 4 bases and J lost 7; bases outside the gene matches: 10. The TCR beta CDR3 regions underwent amplification using RNA transcripts as the source. In the first-round RT-PCR of the TCR CDR3, the HTBI primer set was used. TCRdb independently ran MiXCR on the multiplex PCR reads; one entry per CDR3 protein. The top ten hold 30% to 40% of the sample, which has about 640,000 distinct CDR3 sequences, about a fifth seen once.

The gene calls are TRBV5-6 and TRBJ2-1, with 11 bases fitting TRBD1. What was sequenced was blood. The TCR was taken from a young man with Graves' ophthalmopathy. CDR3 in DNA: TGTGCCAGCAGCATTTGGACAGGGGGCATGGGGAATGAGCAGTTCTTC. Its protein product is CASSIWTGGMGNEQFF.